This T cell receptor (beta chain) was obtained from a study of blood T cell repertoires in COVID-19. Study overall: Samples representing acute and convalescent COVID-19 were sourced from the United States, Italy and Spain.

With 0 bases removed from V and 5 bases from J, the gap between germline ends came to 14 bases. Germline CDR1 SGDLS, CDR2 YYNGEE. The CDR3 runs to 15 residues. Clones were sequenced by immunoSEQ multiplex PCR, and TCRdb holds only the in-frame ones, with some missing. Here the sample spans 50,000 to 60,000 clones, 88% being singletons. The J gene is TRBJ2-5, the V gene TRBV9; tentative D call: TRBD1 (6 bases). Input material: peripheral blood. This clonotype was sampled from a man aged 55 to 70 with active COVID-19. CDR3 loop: CASSVGQAGDETQYF. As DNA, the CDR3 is TGTGCCAGCAGCGTAGGTCAGGCAGGGGACGAGACCCAGTACTTC.